A single T cell receptor (beta chain) is shown here with its context. The antigen is undetermined. Sequencing of DNA taken from cultured CD4+ T cells relied on the Oncomine TCR Beta short-read assay. After culture, CD4+ T cells served as the source for genomic DNA extraction. TCRdb recomputed calls from the PCR reads with MiXCR, one row per CDR3 protein. The data show 17,000 or so distinct CDR3 sequences, around 45% seen once. This record belongs to a study of vaccination and CD4 T cells after COVID-19. Study-level background: Post-COVID draws followed diagnosis by a median approximately 100 days (range 35 to 161).

The sample's treatment: approximately 9-day PBMC culture with coronavirus spike peptide pools or control peptides (ViraFEST assay). After expanding antigen-specific T cells with peptide pools, ViraFEST sequenced their TCRs. Germline V lookup: CDR1 SGHTA, CDR2 FQGNSA. V lost 1 base to trimming and J lost 5 bases; unmatched junction nucleotides: 6. This CDR3 has 16 residues. Source: CD4+ T cells from blood, cultured in vitro, taken after SARS-CoV-2 vaccination. This chain joins TRBV7-2 and TRBJ1-5, with 9 bases aligning to TRBD1. The sequence came from a human donor who had recovered from COVID-19. The CDR3 spells CASSLGDRVRHQPQHF. The CDR3, as DNA: TGTGCCAGCAGCTTAGGGGACAGGGTAAGACATCAGCCCCAGCATTTT. The full variable domain, in which reference TRBV7-2 and TRBJ1-5 provide the parts outside the CDR3, is GAGVSQSPSNKVTEKGKDVELRCDPISGHTALYWYRQSLGQGLEFLIYFQGNSAPDKSGLPSDRFSAERTGGSVSTLTIQRTQQEDSAVYLCASSLGDRVRHQPQHFGDGTRLSIL.